The 17 T cell receptor beta chains below come from one sample, sequenced in a study of blood T cell repertoires in COVID-19. This table comes from immunoSEQ multiplex PCR, and its TCRdb copy is limited to in-frame clones, with some not included. The sample contains under 300,000 clones, roughly 80% of which appear only once. Sequences were obtained from peripheral blood. These receptors all stem from a woman aged 40-49 years with active or convalescent COVID-19.

This chain joins TRBV30 and TRBJ1-2, with unresolved D. V lost 0 bases and J 5 bases, leaving 7 bases between the germline ends. In germline, CDR1 is GTSNPN, CDR2 SVGIG (reference sequence). The CDR3 length is 12 residues. CDR3 sequence reads: CAWSVSGYGYTF. The CDR3, as DNA: TGTGCCTGGAGTGTATCCGGGTATGGCTACACCTTC.

This sequence joins TRBV10-3 and TRBJ1-5; D is undetermined. Looked up from germline, CDR1 is ENHRY and CDR2 is SYGVKD. V dropped 7 bases and J dropped 7 bases, with 14 bases sitting between them. CDR3 length: 13 amino acids. The CDR3 DNA is TGTGCCATCACCCCCCGGGAGGACCAGCCCCAGCATTTT. Its protein is CAITPREDQPQHF.

The chain links TRBV28 to TRBJ2-5; possibly TRBD1 for D (6 bases). The germline V gene encodes CDR1 MDHEN and CDR2 SYDVKM. V was shortened by 1 base and J by 5 bases, with 14 bases between the two germline ends. CDR3 size: 15 residues. This CDR3 is CASSLYRDGLETQYF. The CDR3 coding sequence is TGTGCCAGCAGTTTATACAGGGACGGTTTGGAGACCCAGTACTTC.

This chain links TRBV12-5 with TRBJ1-1; no clear D. Germline CDR1 reads LGHNT; CDR2 reads FRNRAP. V lost 4 bases and J lost 7, with 13 bases in between. This CDR3 is 13 amino acids long. The CDR3 loop reads CASGSAVRGEAFF. The CDR3 DNA is TGTGCTAGTGGTTCAGCCGTCCGGGGTGAAGCTTTCTTT.

The chain employs TRBV20-1 and TRBJ2-7; D perhaps matches TRBD1 (5 bases). This CDR3 contains 14 residues. Trimming cost V 3 bases and J 5 bases, with 17 bases left between them. Germline V lookup: CDR1 DFQATT, CDR2 SNEGSKA (reference sequence). Here the CDR3 reads CSASPLSGFHEQYV. DNA of the CDR3: TGCAGTGCTAGTCCCCTTTCAGGGTTCCACGAGCAGTACGTC.

V is TRBV2 and J is TRBJ1-2, with 8 bases matching TRBD1. This CDR3 has 14 amino acids. V was clipped by 1 base and J by 5 bases; unmatched bases: 3. Germline CDR1 and CDR2: SNHLY and FYNNEI. The CDR3 nucleotides read TGTGCCAGCAGTGAAGGACAGGGGAAGTATGGCTACACCTTC. Translation gives CASSEGQGKYGYTF.

This chain connects TRBV30 to TRBJ1-2, with unresolved D. Trimming removed 7 bases from V and 8 bases from J, with 14 bases in between. The CDR3 loop spans 11 amino acids. Germline assignment: CDR1 GTSNPN and CDR2 SVGIG (reference sequence). DNA for the CDR3: TGTGCCTTGAACCTTGGTGCGGGCTACACCTTC. Protein sequence: CALNLGAGYTF.

V is TRBV5-6 and J is TRBJ1-1; unclear D gene. This CDR3 region has 11 residues. Germline V lookup: CDR1 SGHDT, CDR2 YYEEEE. Trimming cost V 0 bases and J 5 bases, with 2 bases left between them. CDR3 coding DNA: TGTGCCAGCAGCTTGGTAACTGAAGCTTTCTTT. It is translated as CASSLVTEAFF.

The table lists this clone with a count of one. The chain carries TRBV19 and TRBJ1-1, with D unclear. Germline values: CDR1 LNHDA, CDR2 SQIVND (reference sequence). V lost 4 bases and J 3 bases, leaving 9 bases between the germline ends. The CDR3 has 13 residues. This chain's CDR3 is CASSTTVHTEAFF. The CDR3 DNA is TGTGCCAGTAGTACCACAGTTCACACTGAAGCTTTCTTT.

This chain joins TRBV10-3 and TRBJ1-6; no firm D call. The CDR3 has 15 amino acids. CDR1 is ENHRY, CDR2 SYGVKD, per germline. V was clipped by 0 bases and J by 6 bases, with 9 bases between them. In nucleotides, the CDR3 is TGTGCCATCAGTGAGTCGAGTGAGCGTAATTCACCCCTCCACTTT. It codes for CAISESSERNSPLHF.

This clone was observed once. V gene TRBV6-5 combines with J gene TRBJ1-2; D is ambiguous. CDR1 MNHEY and CDR2 SVGAGI come from the germline V gene. Trimming took off 8 bases at V and 4 bases at J, with 11 bases between the two ends. The CDR3 sequence is 12 residues long. This CDR3 is CASYPGIYGYTF. Written as DNA, the CDR3 is TGTGCCAGCTATCCCGGGATCTATGGCTACACCTTC.

The chain carries TRBV7-2 and TRBJ1-6; 7 nucleotides align to TRBD1. The CDR3 covers 14 residues. Germline lookup yields CDR1 SGHTA and CDR2 FQGNSA. V lost 0 bases and J lost 9; bases outside the gene matches: 2. CDR3 loop: CASSLAQGSSPLHF. CDR3 DNA: TGTGCCAGCAGCTTAGCACAGGGGAGTTCACCCCTCCACTTT.

The chain carries TRBV7-2 and TRBJ1-3; D is perhaps TRBD1 (6 bases). CDR1 and CDR2 (germline): SGHTA, FQGNSA. This CDR3 region has 15 residues. Trimming left V 5 bases short and J 0 bases short, with 11 bases between. CDR3: CASSPPGVSGNTIYF. In DNA form, the CDR3 reads TGTGCCAGCAGCCCCCCAGGGGTCTCTGGAAACACCATATATTTT.

The chain joins TRBV18 to TRBJ2-3; 8 bases line up with TRBD1. V shed 6 bases, J shed 1 base, and the junction held 6 bases outside the gene matches. CDR3 length equals 15 residues. Germline V gene data show CDR1 as KGHSH and CDR2 as LQKENI. As DNA, the CDR3 is TGTGCCAGCTCCGGACAGGGTGTAGGCACAGATACGCAGTATTTT. Translation: CASSGQGVGTDTQYF. The whole variable domain, filled in from reference TRBV18 and TRBJ2-3, reads NAGVMQNPRHLVRRRGQEARLRCSPMKGHSHVYWYRQLPEEGLKFMVYLQKENIIDESGMPKERFSAEFPKEGPSILRIQQVVRGDSAAYFCASSGQGVGTDTQYFGPGTRLTVL.

The chain carries TRBV9 and TRBJ2-2, with TRBD2 matching 10 bases. V was pared by 0 bases and J by 5 bases, with 7 bases of the junction left unmatched. The V gene's germline CDR1 is SGDLS and CDR2 YYNGEE. CDR3 size: 17 residues. Here the CDR3 reads CASSVGSSGGMTGELFF. CDR3 DNA: TGTGCCAGCAGCGTAGGATCTAGCGGGGGTATGACCGGGGAGCTGTTTTTT.

The CDR3, as DNA: TGTGCCAGCAGCAAGCTCATGAACACTGAAGCTTTCTTT. It translates to CASSKLMNTEAFF. This chain connects TRBV11-3 to TRBJ1-1, with D unclear. This CDR3 has 13 amino acids. V gave up 5 bases and J gave up 0 bases, with 7 bases separating them. Germline loops: CDR1 SGHNT, CDR2 YENEEA.

The chain carries TRBV11-2 and TRBJ2-2; 8 bases are a match to TRBD2. CDR1 is SGHAT, CDR2 FQNNGV, per germline. The J segment lost 2 bases and the V segment lost 4 bases, leaving 9 bases of the junction unmatched. The CDR3 totals 17 residues. The CDR3 DNA is TGTGCCAGCAGCTCCAACCCCGGACTAGCCAACACCGGGGAGCTGTTTTTT. Its translation is CASSSNPGLANTGELFF.